This entry lists 5 T cell receptor beta chains sequenced from one sample in a study. MiXCR, run by TCRdb on the RT-PCR reads, gives a single entry per CDR3 protein. The sample includes about 700,000 distinct CDR3 sequences, 12% to 15% of them seen just once. Material for sequencing was memory CD4+ T cells from blood. Source of these receptors: a female donor in good health, serving as a healthy control.

The chain joins TRBV5-4 to TRBJ2-1; TRBD1 is a possible D gene (5 bases). The V gene lost 4 bases and the J gene lost 0 bases, with 11 bases spanning the gap. CDR1 is SGHNT, CDR2 YYREEE, per germline (reference sequence). The CDR3 consists of 15 residues. CDR3 DNA sequence: TGTGCCAGCAGCCGAGGACACCTCTCCTACAATGAGCAGTTCTTC. It codes for CASSRGHLSYNEQFF. Full variable domain (missing parts from reference TRBV5-4 and TRBJ2-1): ETGVTQSPTHLIKTRGQQVTLRCSSQSGHNTVSWYQQALGQGPQFIFQYYREEENGRGNFPPRFSGLQFPNYSSELNVNALELDDSALYLCASSRGHLSYNEQFFGPGTRLTVL.

This clonotype was seen a few times. This chain joins TRBV4-1 and TRBJ2-7; 8 nucleotides align to TRBD2. The CDR3 runs 16 residues. Germline-derived CDR1 and CDR2 are MGHRA and YSYEKL. V lost 1 base to trimming and J lost 0 bases; unmatched junction nucleotides: 5. In nucleotides, the CDR3 is TGCGCCAGCAGCCAAGGAATCACTAGCGGCTCCTACGAGCAGTACTTC. Encoded protein: CASSQGITSGSYEQYF.

This clonotype was picked up many times. The V gene is TRBV5-1, the J gene TRBJ2-1; D is unresolved. V shed 2 bases and J shed 8 bases, with 11 bases lying between them. Germline CDR1 SGHRS, CDR2 YFSETQ. The CDR3 is 13 residues long. In nucleotides, the CDR3 is TGCGCCAGCAGCTTCCCTGTTCAGGATGAGCAGTTCTTC. Protein: CASSFPVQDEQFF.

This clonotype was counted a single time. This sequence joins TRBV5-1 and TRBJ1-5; D is possibly TRBD1 (6 bases). Per germline, CDR1 SGHRS and CDR2 YFSETQ. V was cut by 5 bases and J by 3 bases, with 9 bases left in between. CDR3 length: 13 amino acids. In DNA, the CDR3 is TGCGCCAGCAGGAGGGGGGACAATCAGCCCCAGCATTTT. Its translation: CASRRGDNQPQHF.

This clonotype was seen repeatedly, ten times or more. This chain uses TRBV9 with TRBJ2-5; the match to TRBD2 covers 12 bases. Germline-derived CDR1 and CDR2 are SGDLS and YYNGEE. This CDR3 comprises 16 residues. Trimming took 2 bases from V and 6 from J; bases not matched to a gene: 8. As DNA, the CDR3 is TGTGCCAGCAGCGTCTTCCCTAGCGGGGGGGCGCAGACCCAGTACTTC. Amino acid sequence: CASSVFPSGGAQTQYF.